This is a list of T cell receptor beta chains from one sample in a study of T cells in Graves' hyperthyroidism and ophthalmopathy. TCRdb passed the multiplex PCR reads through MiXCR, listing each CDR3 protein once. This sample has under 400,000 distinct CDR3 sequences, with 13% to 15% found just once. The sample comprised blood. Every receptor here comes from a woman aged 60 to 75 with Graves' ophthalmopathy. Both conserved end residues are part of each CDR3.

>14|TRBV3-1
CASSRQGSNQPQHF
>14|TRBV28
CATHGGVVNTEAFF
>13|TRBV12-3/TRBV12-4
CASKRQGGTEAFF
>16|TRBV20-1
CSASGTSGSSYNEQFF
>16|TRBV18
CASSPHPGTGGYEQYF
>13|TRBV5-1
CASTPGIDGELFF
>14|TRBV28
CASSLYRFPGEQYF
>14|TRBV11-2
CASSPTSGTDTQYF
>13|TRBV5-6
CASSRYRGNEQYF
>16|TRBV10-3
CAISESEAGSNYEQYF
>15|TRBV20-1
CSARDTFANTGELFF
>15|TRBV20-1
CSASPPTGDITEAFF
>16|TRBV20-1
CSATRPGQGFGQPQHF
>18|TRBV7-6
CASSDNLGLAGTTGELFF
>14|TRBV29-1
CSVVMGGRYLEQYF
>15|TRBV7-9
CASSGTGGLGYGYTF
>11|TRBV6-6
CASSYGVDAFF
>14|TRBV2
CASSLGGPIQPQHF
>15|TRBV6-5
CASSYSPPTGNTIYF
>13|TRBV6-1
CASRRQGSYEQYF
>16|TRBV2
CASSRGTSGSEDTQYF
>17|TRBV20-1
CSARGGLAGEYTYEQYF
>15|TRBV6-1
CASSLSRPSPGELFF
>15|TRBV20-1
CSAYGVGGSRSGQFF
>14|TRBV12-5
CASGSSGGRYEQYF
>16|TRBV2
CASNWERVGPLATQYF
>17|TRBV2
CASMHWRSSGMAGELFF
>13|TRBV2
CASSEVKADTQYF
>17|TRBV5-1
CASSWGDGILKSETQYF
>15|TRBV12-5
CASATDQDPTDTQYF
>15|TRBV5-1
CASSQLAGAGDEQFF
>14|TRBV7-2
CASSSLAATYEQYF